These 30 T cell receptor beta chains were all obtained from the same sample, sequenced in a study of shared clonotypes between healthy human individuals. The method was immunoSEQ multiplex PCR; TCRdb's version includes in-frame clones alone and lacks a portion of them. Among approximately 2,200,000 clones, around 93% were seen once, and the ten largest hold about 1.8%. In the naive CD8 group, cells lacked CD45RO and were positively selected for CCR7, so terminally differentiated effector memory CD45RA+ cells were left out. Sequences were obtained from naive CD8+ T cells from PBMCs. These receptors were obtained from a man aged 18 to 29 in good health. Some clones in this sample may be carry-over from other donors' samples.

The rearrangement uses TRBV28 and TRBJ2-1; TRBD2 might be the D (6 bases). The V gene lost 8 bases and the J gene lost 2 bases, with 10 bases spanning the gap. This CDR3 has 13 residues. Germline V gene sequence: CDR1 MDHEN, CDR2 SYDVKM. The CDR3 bases are TGTGCCAGCGGAGGGAATCCCTACAATGAGCAGTTCTTC. It translates to CASGGNPYNEQFF.

The chain couples TRBV7-6 to TRBJ2-5; D could derive from TRBD1 or TRBD2 (5 bases each). Trimming left V 5 bases short and J 2 bases short, with 15 bases between. This CDR3 region has 15 residues. From germline, CDR1 is SGHVS and CDR2 FNYEAQ. The CDR3 DNA sequence: TGTGCCAGCAGCCCAGGATGGGGGATACAAGAGACCCAGTACTTC. This gives the protein CASSPGWGIQETQYF. The variable domain in full, completed from reference TRBV7-6 and TRBJ2-5, reads GAGVSQSPRYKVTKRGQDVALRCDPISGHVSLYWYRQALGQGPEFLTYFNYEAQQDKSGLPNDRFSAERPEGSISTLTIQRTEQRDSAMYRCASSPGWGIQETQYFGPGTRLLVL.

As for this clone: This CDR3 is also generated by other DNA sequences in the sample. The chain carries TRBV9 and TRBJ2-2; D is possibly TRBD1 or TRBD2 (5 bases each). The CDR3 consists of 16 residues. Trimming pared 0 bases from V and 1 base from J, leaving 10 bases between. Germline V gene sequence: CDR1 SGDLS, CDR2 YYNGEE. The CDR3 loop is CASSVAGTGNTGELFF. CDR3 nucleotides: TGTGCCAGCAGCGTAGCCGGGACGGGGAACACCGGGGAGCTGTTTTTT.

This chain connects TRBV27 to TRBJ2-5; D not certain. The CDR3 spans 13 residues. Germline V gene lookup returns CDR1 MNHEY and CDR2 SMNVEV (reference sequence). The V and J ends lost 2 bases and 5 bases respectively, with 9 bases between them. The CDR3 bases are TGTGCCAGCAGTTTAATTCAAAGGGAGACCCAGTACTTC. Amino acid sequence: CASSLIQRETQYF.

Only one count was recorded for this clone. The chain has TRBV4-1 and TRBJ1-5; D is undetermined. The germline CDR1 and CDR2 sequences are MGHRA and YSYEKL. Trimming pared 4 bases from V and 0 bases from J, leaving 13 bases between. The CDR3 has 16 amino acids. The CDR3 loop reads CASSLFWKYSNQPQHF. Here the CDR3 DNA reads TGCGCCAGCAGCCTGTTCTGGAAGTATAGCAATCAGCCCCAGCATTTT.

This rearrangement joins TRBV29-1 to TRBJ1-2; a weak D match, TRBD1 (5 bases). Deletions cut 6 bases from V and 3 bases from J, with 14 bases between. The CDR3 totals 13 residues. The germline gives CDR1 SQVTM, CDR2 ANQGSEA. CDR3 residues: CSVLGGGDYGYTF. The CDR3 DNA follows: TGCAGCGTCCTCGGGGGGGGTGACTATGGCTACACCTTC.

The chain is built from TRBV27 and TRBJ2-7; D is possibly TRBD1 (5 bases). In germline, CDR1 is MNHEY, CDR2 SMNVEV (reference sequence). The CDR3 spans 13 residues. V was shortened by 3 bases and J by 5 bases, with 11 bases between the two germline ends. This chain's CDR3 is CASSFTGANEQYF. For the CDR3, the DNA is TGTGCCAGCAGTTTCACTGGGGCTAACGAGCAGTACTTC.

As DNA, the CDR3 is TGCGCCAGCAGCCAAGATGGGCAACAGGGAAGGTTTGAAAAACTGTTTTTT. It encodes CASSQDGQQGRFEKLFF. The chain combines TRBV4-3 with TRBJ1-4; D is perhaps TRBD1 (6 bases). The germline V gene encodes CDR1 LGHNA and CDR2 YSLEER. The CDR3 length is 17 residues. Trimming cost V 0 bases and J 7 bases, with 18 bases left between them.

The genes are TRBV2 and TRBJ2-7; D unclear. CDR3 length equals 13 residues. V was cut by 0 bases and J by 7 bases, with 10 bases left in between. Germline V CDR1 and CDR2: SNHLY, FYNNEI. The CDR3 region is CASSEAQIEEQYF. Here the CDR3 DNA reads TGTGCCAGCAGTGAAGCTCAAATCGAGGAGCAGTACTTC. The full variable domain, its missing parts supplied by reference TRBV2 and TRBJ2-7, is EPEVTQTPSHQVTQMGQEVILRCVPISNHLYFYWYRQILGQKVEFLVSFYNNEISEKSEIFDDQFSVERPDGSNFTLKIRSTKLEDSAMYFCASSEAQIEEQYFGPGTRLTVT.

The chain carries TRBV28 and TRBJ2-7; no firm D call. Trimming stripped 4 bases from V and 1 base from J, with 11 bases between. This CDR3 spans 14 amino acids. Germline loops: CDR1 MDHEN, CDR2 SYDVKM. As DNA, the CDR3 is TGTGCCAGCAGTTATATGAGTGGGTCCTACGAGCAGTACTTC. Protein: CASSYMSGSYEQYF.

This clone appeared once. V and J are TRBV27 and TRBJ2-5; the match to TRBD2 covers 15 bases. The germline gives CDR1 MNHEY, CDR2 SMNVEV (reference sequence). The V segment lost 6 bases and the J segment 7 bases; nucleotides outside the gene matches: 6. CDR3 length: 15 amino acids. The chain's CDR3 is CASSLGLAGGGTQYF. Written as DNA, the CDR3 is TGTGCCAGCAGCCTAGGACTAGCGGGAGGGGGGACCCAGTACTTC.

The CDR3 loop reads CASSQVQAEKLFF. Written as DNA, the CDR3 is TGCGCCAGCAGCCAAGTTCAGGCAGAAAAACTGTTTTTT. The chain combines TRBV4-1 with TRBJ1-4; no clear D. The V end lost 1 base, the J end lost 8 bases, and 8 bases lay between the germline ends. Germline-derived CDR1 and CDR2 are MGHRA and YSYEKL. CDR3 length: 13 amino acids.

The V gene is TRBV15, the J gene TRBJ1-2; tentatively, D is TRBD1 (5 bases). The CDR3 has 15 residues. The V gene lost 3 bases and the J gene lost 2 bases, with 13 bases spanning the gap. CDR1 is LNHNV, CDR2 YYDKDF, per germline (reference sequence). CDR3 region: CATSSYEGLNYGYTF. The CDR3 DNA sequence: TGTGCCACCAGCAGTTATGAGGGGCTCAACTATGGCTACACCTTC.

The genes are TRBV5-6 and TRBJ1-1, with D uncertain. The CDR3 spans 16 residues. Germline-derived CDR1 and CDR2 are SGHDT and YYEEEE. The germline V and J ends were trimmed by 1 base and 0 bases, with 13 bases remaining between them. CDR3 protein: CASSLLREEVNTEAFF. The CDR3 bases are TGTGCCAGCAGCTTGTTGAGGGAGGAGGTGAACACTGAAGCTTTCTTT.

V and J are TRBV28 and TRBJ2-7; 8 bases are shared with TRBD1. Germline CDR1 is MDHEN and CDR2 is SYDVKM. The V segment lost 5 bases and the J segment 3 bases; nucleotides outside the gene matches: 9. The CDR3 is 15 residues long. This CDR3 reads CASSPWQDRVYEQYF. DNA of the CDR3: TGTGCCAGCAGTCCATGGCAGGACAGGGTCTACGAGCAGTACTTC.

This clone has a single count. The chain joins TRBV27 to TRBJ2-1; 11 nucleotides agree with TRBD2. The CDR3 is 18 residues long. Germline V lookup: CDR1 MNHEY, CDR2 SMNVEV (reference sequence). Trimming removed 2 bases from V and 6 bases from J; junction bases left unmatched: 12. The CDR3, as DNA: TGTGCCAGCAGTTTACCGACTATAGCGGGAGGGCTTTCCAATGAGCAGTTCTTC. Amino acids: CASSLPTIAGGLSNEQFF.

The J gene is TRBJ2-1, the V gene TRBV9; 9 nucleotides align to TRBD2. Germline V lookup: CDR1 SGDLS, CDR2 YYNGEE. Unmatched junction bases numbered 3, after V lost 0 bases and J lost 5 bases. The CDR3 loop spans 15 amino acids. Here the CDR3 DNA reads TGTGCCAGCAGCGTAGGGCCTAGCGGGGACAATGAGCAGTTCTTC. Its translation: CASSVGPSGDNEQFF.

As regards this clone: A read error may be the cause here, since a much bigger clone is one base away. The chain carries TRBV27 and TRBJ2-7; D remains ambiguous. Germline V gene lookup returns CDR1 MNHEY and CDR2 SMNVEV (reference sequence). The CDR3 contains 11 residues. Deletions cut 4 bases from V and 2 bases from J, with 3 bases between. CDR3 in DNA: TGTGCCAGCAGTTACACCTACGAGCAGTACTTC. This codes for CASSYTYEQYF.

J is TRBJ2-1 and V is TRBV7-3; 12 nucleotides align to TRBD2. Germline assignment: CDR1 SGHTA and CDR2 FQGTGA. The junction had 8 bases not matched to a gene; V was cut back by 4 bases and J by 4 bases. The CDR3 covers 17 residues. The CDR3 loop reads CASSSAPGTSGYNEQFF. CDR3 DNA sequence: TGTGCCAGCAGCTCCGCCCCCGGGACTAGCGGGTACAATGAGCAGTTCTTC.

As to this clone: This sample includes further DNA sequences coding for the same CDR3. V gene TRBV5-1 combines with J gene TRBJ2-7, with 8 bases identical to TRBD2. The CDR3 runs to 14 residues. Germline V gives CDR1 SGHRS, CDR2 YFSETQ. The V and J ends lost 2 bases and 4 bases, in that order; junction bases with no gene match: 5. The CDR3 spells CASSFGLARYEQYF. CDR3 sequence (DNA): TGCGCCAGCAGCTTCGGACTAGCAAGGTACGAGCAGTACTTC.

A note on this clone: Distinct nucleotide sequences in the sample also encode this CDR3. The rearrangement joins TRBV19 to TRBJ2-7, with D possibly being TRBD2 (5 bases). Trimming stripped 3 bases from V and 2 bases from J, with 8 bases between. Germline CDR1 is LNHDA and CDR2 is SQIVND (reference sequence). This CDR3 is built from 13 residues. CDR3 residues: CASSMDGAYEQYF. CDR3 bases: TGTGCCAGTAGTATGGACGGGGCCTACGAGCAGTACTTC.

J is TRBJ2-7 and V is TRBV12-2. TRBV12-2 is annotated as a pseudogene. CDR3 size: 13 residues. CDR3 sequence (DNA): TGTGCAAGTCGCCCAGGGACCCACTACGAGCAGTACTTC. As protein: CASRPGTHYEQYF.

J is TRBJ2-1 and V is TRBV28, with D perhaps TRBD1 (5 bases). V was shortened by 5 bases and J by 4 bases, with 15 bases between the two germline ends. Germline CDR1 is MDHEN and CDR2 is SYDVKM. This CDR3 is built from 15 residues. The CDR3 nucleotides read TGTGCCAGCAGTGGGGCCGCAGAAAAGTACAATGAGCAGTTCTTC. It encodes CASSGAAEKYNEQFF.

The chain couples TRBV9 to TRBJ2-1; 7 bases align to TRBD1. This CDR3 comprises 19 residues. The germline CDR1 and CDR2 sequences are SGDLS and YYNGEE. V lost 4 bases, J lost 3 bases, and 19 bases stayed unmatched. Written as DNA, the CDR3 is TGTGCCAGCAGCCCCCACGAAACGTCGACAGGGTGGGGCTACAATGAGCAGTTCTTC. Residues: CASSPHETSTGWGYNEQFF.

The chain links TRBV28 to TRBJ1-4; perhaps TRBD1 as D (6 bases). This CDR3 is built from 14 residues. Per germline, CDR1 MDHEN and CDR2 SYDVKM. V gave up 6 bases and J gave up 4 bases, with 12 bases separating them. CDR3 sequence: CASRSGAFNEKLFF. In DNA, the CDR3 is TGTGCCAGCAGGTCAGGGGCGTTTAATGAAAAACTGTTTTTT.

The V and J genes are TRBV7-3 and TRBJ2-1; TRBD1 aligns across 10 bases. Per the germline V gene, CDR1 is SGHTA and CDR2 is FQGTGA. V was pared by 5 bases and J by 2 bases, with 3 bases of the junction left unmatched. This CDR3 contains 15 residues. The DNA for the CDR3 is TGTGCCAGCAGCCCGACAGGGGGCGCCTACAATGAGCAGTTCTTC. This codes for CASSPTGGAYNEQFF.

The chain carries TRBV15 and TRBJ1-1; 7 bases fit TRBD1. Trimming removed 5 bases from V and 3 bases from J; junction bases left unmatched: 3. This CDR3 region has 13 residues. Per the germline V gene, CDR1 is LNHNV and CDR2 is YYDKDF (reference sequence). CDR3 region: CATSRQGDTEAFF. The CDR3 DNA follows: TGTGCCACCAGCCGACAGGGCGACACTGAAGCTTTCTTT.

The V and J genes are TRBV6-5 and TRBJ1-1; 7 bases fit TRBD1. After removal of 2 bases from V and 4 bases from J, the junction contained 4 bases not matched to a gene. Germline V lookup: CDR1 MNHEY, CDR2 SVGAGI. The CDR3 spans 14 residues. The CDR3 loop reads CASSYTGDSTEAFF. The CDR3, as DNA: TGTGCCAGCAGTTACACAGGGGATAGCACTGAAGCTTTCTTT.

V usage is TRBV6-6 and J usage is TRBJ2-5; no clear D. CDR3 length: 16 amino acids. The germline gives CDR1 MNHNY, CDR2 SVGAGI (reference sequence). The ends were cut back, 2 bases at V and 2 bases at J, with 15 bases in the middle. The CDR3 DNA sequence: TGTGCCAGCAGTTACGGGCAGCCGAATAATCAAGAGACCCAGTACTTC. It yields the protein CASSYGQPNNQETQYF.

The genes are TRBV11-2 and TRBJ2-1; the D call may be TRBD1 or TRBD2 (5 bases each). CDR1 and CDR2 (germline): SGHAT, FQNNGV. The CDR3 spans 15 residues. V gave up 6 bases and J gave up 4 bases, with 16 bases separating them. As DNA, the CDR3 is TGTGCCAGCAGACTCTACCGGGACCCATACAATGAGCAGTTCTTC. Residues: CASRLYRDPYNEQFF.